A single count supports the clone carrying this T cell receptor (beta chain). Its specificity is unknown. The record originates from a study of OX40 agonist ivuxolimab in advanced cancers. Overall study context: Administration of intravenous ivuxolimab to patients occurred every 2 weeks at 0.01 to 10 mg/kg. Study conclusions and caveats: Those patients achieving a partial response at 0.1-3.0 mg/kg showed among the lowest clonal expansion. It was not determined which antigens were specifically recognized by the peripheral T cells that had undergone clonal expansion.

The germline CDR1 and CDR2 sequences are SGHVS and FNYEAQ. The CDR3 has 16 residues. V was clipped by 1 base and J by 0 bases, with 12 bases between them. Sequencing was performed with immunoSEQ multiplex PCR; in TCRdb, only in-frame clones are kept and a portion is missing. The sample holds fewer than 55,000 clones, roughly 84% seen once. Patients with autoimmune history or systemic immunosuppression were excluded. The V and J genes are TRBV7-6 and TRBJ1-1; D is uncertain. The sequences come from CD4+ or CD8+ T cells sorted from blood, collected in a trial of the OX40 agonist ivuxolimab. This clonotype originated in an adult with an advanced solid tumor such as melanoma, head and neck, liver or kidney cancer. The CDR3: CASSLGKPVMNTEAFF. CDR3 DNA sequence: TGTGCCAGCAGCTTAGGCAAGCCGGTGATGAACACTGAAGCTTTCTTT.